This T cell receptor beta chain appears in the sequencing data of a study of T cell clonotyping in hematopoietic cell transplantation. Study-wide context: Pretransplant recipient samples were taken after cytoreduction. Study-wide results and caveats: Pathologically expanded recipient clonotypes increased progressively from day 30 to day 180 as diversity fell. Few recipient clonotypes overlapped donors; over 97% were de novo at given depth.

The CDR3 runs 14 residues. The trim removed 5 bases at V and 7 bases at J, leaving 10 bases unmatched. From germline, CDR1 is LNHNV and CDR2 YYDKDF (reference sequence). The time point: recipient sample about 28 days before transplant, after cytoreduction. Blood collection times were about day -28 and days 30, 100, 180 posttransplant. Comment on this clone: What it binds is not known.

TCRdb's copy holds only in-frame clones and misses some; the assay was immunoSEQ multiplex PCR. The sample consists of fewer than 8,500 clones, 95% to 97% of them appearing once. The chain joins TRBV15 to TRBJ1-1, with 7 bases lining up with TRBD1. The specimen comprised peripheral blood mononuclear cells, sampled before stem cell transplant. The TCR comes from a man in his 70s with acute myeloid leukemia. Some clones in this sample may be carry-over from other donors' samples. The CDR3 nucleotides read TGTGCCACCAGCGGCCCCCCGGGACAGATTGAAGCTTTCTTT. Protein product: CATSGPPGQIEAFF.